This T cell receptor beta chain was identified during a study of shared clonotypes between healthy human individuals. When replicate PCRs were run on sorted subsets, they used 200 to 250 ng DNA, 30,000 to 35,000 T cell genomes. Here immunoSEQ multiplex PCR was the method, and the copy in TCRdb shows in-frame clones only, minus some. The data show about 800,000 clones, about 96% seen once. Trimming pared 0 bases from V and 8 bases from J, leaving 11 bases between. This CDR3 has 14 residues. Per germline, CDR1 SGHAT and CDR2 FQNNGV. In the naive CD8 group, cells lacked CD45RO and were positively selected for CCR7, so terminally differentiated effector memory CD45RA+ cells were left out.

This receptor was obtained from a man aged 25-40 years in good health. The V gene is TRBV11-2, the J gene TRBJ2-1; tentatively, D is TRBD2 (5 bases). Sequencing was performed on naive CD8+ T cells sorted from blood. CDR3 amino acids: CASSLDGGSDEQFF. CDR3 DNA sequence: TGTGCCAGCAGCTTAGATGGCGGGTCGGATGAGCAGTTCTTC.